This is a list of T cell receptor beta chains from one sample in a study of T cell repertoires in cytomegalovirus infection. TCRdb re-derived calls from the reads in MiXCR, one entry per CDR3 protein. Here the sample spans about 150,000 distinct CDR3 sequences, about a quarter being singletons. The sample comprised PBMCs. These receptors were taken from a human donor in good health (CMV status not recorded). Some clones in this sample may be carry-over from other donors' samples. Each CDR3 is given with its conserved first and last residue. Fields, in order: clone size, V gene, J gene, D gene, CDR3 protein, CDR3 DNA. D genes are given only for firm matches. The size of a clone is reported for some rows only, either as once, few or many, or as a class for expanded clones.

-	TRBV20-1	TRBJ2-3	TRBD2	CSARGSSGGPDTQYF	TGCAGTGCTAGAGGATCCAGCGGGGGGCCAGATACGCAGTATTTT
-	TRBV7-9	TRBJ1-3	-	CASSPRQQLSNTIYF	TGTGCCAGCAGCCCTAGACAGCAACTTTCAAACACCATATATTTT
many	TRBV7-2	TRBJ1-2	-	CASSPALEGGYTF	TGTGCCAGCAGCCCCGCCCTGGAGGGTGGCTACACCTTC
many	TRBV7-8	TRBJ2-3	TRBD2	CASSPGGGGPTDTQYF	TGTGCCAGCAGCCCCGGGGGCGGGGGGCCGACAGATACGCAGTATTTT
-	TRBV7-4	TRBJ2-6	-	CASRPPGGSGANVLTF	TGTGCCAGCAGGCCTCCTGGGGGCTCTGGGGCCAACGTCCTGACTTTC
-	TRBV29-1	TRBJ2-5	-	CSVDLGGQETQYF	TGCAGCGTTGACCTGGGGGGCCAAGAGACCCAGTACTTC
-	TRBV5-4	TRBJ2-3	TRBD2	CASSSSGRTSDTQNF	TGTGCCAGCAGCTCTAGCGGGAGGACCTCAGATACGCAGAATTTT
-	TRBV20-1	TRBJ1-5	-	CSAGLLSGVSNQPQHF	TGCAGTGCCGGATTACTGTCAGGGGTTAGCAATCAGCCCCAGCATTTT
-	TRBV28	TRBJ2-7	-	CASSLAPRFVPVSYEQYF	TGTGCCAGCAGTTTAGCGCCAAGGTTCGTCCCGGTCTCCTACGAGCAGTACTTC
-	TRBV24-1	TRBJ1-5	TRBD1	CATRGTGINQPQHF	TGTGCCACCCGCGGGACAGGGATCAATCAGCCCCAGCATTTT
-	TRBV6-2/TRBV6-3	TRBJ1-4	-	CASSYGEGGTNEKLFF	TGTGCCAGCAGTTACGGGGAGGGGGGCACTAATGAAAAACTGTTTTTT
-	TRBV20-1	TRBJ2-5	TRBD2	CSARATSGGDETQYF	TGCAGTGCCCGGGCCACTAGCGGGGGGGATGAGACCCAGTACTTC
-	TRBV7-9	TRBJ2-1	-	CASSPDGSPYNEQFF	TGTGCCAGCAGCCCAGACGGGAGTCCATACAATGAGCAGTTCTTC
-	TRBV15	TRBJ1-1	-	CATSRQGNTEAFF	TGTGCCACCAGCAGACAGGGAAACACTGAAGCTTTCTTT
few	TRBV7-9	TRBJ1-5	-	CASSLAAGDQPQHF	TGTGCCAGCAGCTTAGCGGCAGGGGATCAGCCCCAGCATTTT
-	TRBV29-1	TRBJ2-5	-	CSVEGLGETQYF	TGCAGCGTTGAAGGGCTAGGCGAGACCCAGTACTTC
few	TRBV27	TRBJ1-2	-	CASSLIGEENYGYTF	TGTGCCAGCAGTTTAATAGGGGAAGAGAACTATGGCTACACCTTC
-	TRBV7-9	TRBJ1-5	TRBD1	CASSQGGSQPQHF	TGTGCCAGCAGCCAGGGGGGGAGTCAGCCCCAGCATTTT
-	TRBV29-1	TRBJ2-2	-	CSVDEHTGELFF	TGCAGCGTTGACGAACACACCGGGGAGCTGTTTTTT
-	TRBV30	TRBJ2-3	-	CAWSVHGGDTDTQYF	TGTGCCTGGAGTGTACATGGCGGGGACACAGATACGCAGTATTTT
few	TRBV7-2	TRBJ2-1	-	CASSYSHGNRNEQFF	TGTGCCAGCAGCTACTCCCACGGAAACAGAAATGAGCAGTTCTTC
-	TRBV12-3/TRBV12-4	TRBJ2-7	-	CASSLRGTVSYEQYF	TGTGCCAGCAGTTTACGCGGGACAGTCTCCTACGAGCAGTACTTC
-	TRBV12-3/TRBV12-4	TRBJ1-3	TRBD1	CASRDRVRNTIYF	TGTGCCAGCAGGGACAGGGTGCGAAACACCATATATTTT
many	TRBV7-6	TRBJ1-3	-	CASSPVGEGLEENTIYF	TGTGCCAGCAGCCCGGTCGGGGAGGGATTAGAAGAAAACACCATATATTTT
few	TRBV28	TRBJ1-4	TRBD1	CASSSRQGSTNEKLFF	TGTGCCAGCAGTTCGCGACAGGGAAGTACTAATGAAAAACTGTTTTTT
few	TRBV12-3/TRBV12-4	TRBJ2-3	-	CATTKTGFADTQYF	TGTGCCACTACAAAAACAGGGTTCGCAGATACGCAGTATTTT
-	TRBV20-1	TRBJ2-5	TRBD2	CSAPPSGEETQYF	TGCAGTGCTCCTCCGAGCGGGGAGGAGACCCAGTACTTC
-	TRBV9	TRBJ2-1	-	CASSVAVLANEQFF	TGTGCCAGCAGCGTAGCTGTACTAGCAAATGAGCAGTTCTTC
many	TRBV6-5	TRBJ2-1	-	CASSPGHPDYNEQFF	TGTGCCAGCAGCCCGGGACACCCCGACTACAATGAGCAGTTCTTC
medium-sized	TRBV7-2	TRBJ2-1	-	CASSLATGSYNEQFF	TGTGCCAGCAGCTTAGCTACAGGCTCCTACAATGAGCAGTTCTTC
-	TRBV5-1	TRBJ2-5	-	CASSLGFRGVETQYF	TGCGCCAGCAGCTTGGGTTTTCGGGGCGTGGAGACCCAGTACTTC
few	TRBV5-8	TRBJ2-5	-	CASSLLSETQYF	TGTGCCAGCAGCTTGCTGTCGGAGACCCAGTACTTC
few	TRBV6-1	TRBJ2-3	TRBD2	CASSAGTSGDRGTDTQYF	TGTGCCAGCAGCGCCGGGACTAGCGGGGACCGTGGCACAGATACGCAGTATTTT
few	TRBV7-9	TRBJ1-1	-	CASSLDQGGYTEAFF	TGTGCCAGCAGCTTAGACCAGGGAGGCTACACTGAAGCTTTCTTT
few	TRBV7-2	TRBJ1-1	-	CASTRTVNTEAFF	TGTGCCAGCACCCGGACAGTGAACACTGAAGCTTTCTTT
-	TRBV6-6	TRBJ2-3	-	CASSYRRVLSTDTQYF	TGTGCCAGCAGTTACCGCCGGGTCCTTAGCACAGATACGCAGTATTTT
many	TRBV7-9	TRBJ1-1	TRBD1	CASSSRGQGAAEAFF	TGTGCCAGCAGCTCCCGTGGACAGGGGGCGGCTGAAGCTTTCTTT
-	TRBV10-3	TRBJ2-2	TRBD1	CATYPGQGTNTGELFF	TGTGCCACCTACCCCGGACAGGGGACGAACACCGGGGAGCTGTTTTTT
-	TRBV5-1	TRBJ2-2	-	CASSLTRSTGELFF	TGCGCCAGCAGCTTGACGCGGTCCACCGGGGAGCTGTTTTTT
many	TRBV7-2	TRBJ1-2	-	CASSDPGARGYTF	TGTGCCAGCAGCGACCCAGGGGCACGCGGCTACACCTTC
-	TRBV28	TRBJ1-4	-	CASSPLSELSVSLVTNEKLFF	TGTGCCAGCAGTCCCCTCTCGGAACTTAGTGTCAGTTTAGTAACTAATGAAAAACTGTTTTTT
few	TRBV28	TRBJ2-3	TRBD2	CASRSGTSYLIDTDTQYF	TGTGCCAGCAGGTCCGGGACTAGCTACCTAATCGACACAGATACGCAGTATTTT
-	TRBV6-1	TRBJ2-3	-	CASSEMAFTDTQYF	TGTGCCAGCAGTGAAATGGCCTTCACAGATACGCAGTATTTT
few	TRBV7-2	TRBJ2-7	-	CASSSQRTFSYEQYF	TGTGCCAGCAGCTCTCAAAGAACTTTCTCCTACGAGCAGTACTTC